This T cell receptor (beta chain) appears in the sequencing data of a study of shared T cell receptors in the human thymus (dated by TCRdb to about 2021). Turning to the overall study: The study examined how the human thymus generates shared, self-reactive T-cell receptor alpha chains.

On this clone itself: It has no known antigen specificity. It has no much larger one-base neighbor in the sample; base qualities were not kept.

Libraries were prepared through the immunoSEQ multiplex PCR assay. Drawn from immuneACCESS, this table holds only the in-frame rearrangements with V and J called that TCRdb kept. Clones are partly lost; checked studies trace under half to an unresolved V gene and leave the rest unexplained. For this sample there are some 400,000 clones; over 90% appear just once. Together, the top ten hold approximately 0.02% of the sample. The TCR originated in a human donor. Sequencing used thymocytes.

The nucleotide sequence is given as TGTGCCAGCAGTTTATCGGCAGGTGGAACGAACACTGAAGCTTTCTTT. It translates as CASSLSAGGTNTEAFF. The V gene is TRBV28 and the J gene is TRBJ1-1, with no confident D gene call. Measured from the cysteine to the phenylalanine, the CDR3 is 16 residues long. Kept here is only the CDR3 DNA, which spans 48 bases and is read in frame from base 1. V gives up 1 base and J gives up 1 base, and the segment between their germline ends measures 13 bases. Looking up the germline V gene yields CDR1 MDHEN and CDR2 SYDVKM.